This T cell receptor beta chain was captured by sequencing in a study of cytomegalovirus exposure and HLA in healthy donors. PCR used 60 Vbeta primers and 13 Jbeta primers. Here immunoSEQ multiplex PCR was the method, and the copy in TCRdb shows in-frame clones only, minus some. The repertoire holds about 200,000 clones, about 76% seen once, with more than 0.35% in the top ten. Per the germline V gene, CDR1 is SGHTA and CDR2 is FQGNSA. The CDR3 covers 14 residues. Trimming removed 4 bases at V and 5 bases at J, with 12 bases between. Sequenced: PBMCs. This TCR derives from a male donor in good health and CMV-seropositive. This chain connects TRBV7-2 to TRBJ2-1, with a weak D call TRBD2 (5 bases). CDR3 in amino acids: CASSSPTRNNEQFF. The CDR3 DNA is TGTGCCAGCAGCTCCCCCACTAGAAACAATGAGCAGTTCTTC.